A selection of T cell receptor beta chains follows, all from one sample in a study of OX40 agonist ivuxolimab in advanced cancers. Clones were sequenced by immunoSEQ multiplex PCR, and TCRdb holds only the in-frame ones, with some missing. The table has some 30,000 clones, approximately 90% seen once. This specimen consisted of CD4+ or CD8+ T cells sorted from blood, obtained in a trial of the OX40 agonist ivuxolimab. The receptors stem from an adult with an advanced solid tumor such as melanoma, head and neck, liver or kidney cancer. Both conserved end residues are part of each CDR3. A D gene is named only where the DNA matches it firmly. Rows give clone size only sometimes, using once, few, many, or a class for an expanded clone.

v_gene	abundance	j_gene	d_gene	CDR3nt	CDR3aa
TRBV6-5	-	TRBJ2-5	-	TGTGCCAGCAGTTTTTGGGGAGAGACCCAGTACTTC	CASSFWGETQYF
TRBV2	-	TRBJ1-1	TRBD1	TGTGCCAGCAGCACTCGACAGGGTTCGGGCACTGAAGCTTTCTTT	CASSTRQGSGTEAFF
TRBV7-2	-	TRBJ2-7	-	TGTGCCAGCAGCCCCAATTGGGACGAGCAGTACTTC	CASSPNWDEQYF
TRBV28	-	TRBJ2-7	-	TGTGCCAGCAGTTTAGGAGGGGAAGGGTCCTACGAGCAGTACTTC	CASSLGGEGSYEQYF
TRBV4-2	-	TRBJ1-6	-	TGTGCCAGCAGCCCCGGTTGGGCCTCACCCCTCCACTTT	CASSPGWASPLHF
TRBV11-2	-	TRBJ2-2	TRBD1	TGTGCCAGCAGCTCGGACAGGGCCGGGGAGCTGTTTTTT	CASSSDRAGELFF
TRBV7-2	-	TRBJ1-5	-	TGTGCCAGCAGCGAGACGCATGGCAATCAGCCCCAGCATTTT	CASSETHGNQPQHF
TRBV19	-	TRBJ1-2	-	TGTGCCACCGCCGGGAGTGCCTATGGCTACACCTTC	CATAGSAYGYTF
TRBV6-5	-	TRBJ2-5	-	TGTGCCAGCACTCACTGGGGACAACAAGAGACCCAGTACTTC	CASTHWGQQETQYF
TRBV2	-	TRBJ2-1	-	TGTGCCAGCAGCAGTGAATTGTACAATGAGCAGTTCTTC	CASSSELYNEQFF
TRBV7-2	-	TRBJ2-1	TRBD2	TGTGCCAGCAGCACGAACCCCGGGACTAAGAACTACAATGAGCAGTTCTTC	CASSTNPGTKNYNEQFF
TRBV30	few	TRBJ1-2	TRBD1	TGTGCCTCGACAGGGGTCTATGGCTACACCTTC	CASTGVYGYTF
TRBV5-1	-	TRBJ1-5	-	TGCGCCAGCAGCTTGGGTTCAGGCACCCAGCCCCAGCATTTT	CASSLGSGTQPQHF
TRBV10-3	-	TRBJ2-7	TRBD1	TGTGCCATCAGTGAACACGACAGGGGGCTTTACGAGCAGTACTTC	CAISEHDRGLYEQYF
TRBV5-4	-	TRBJ1-2	-	TGTGCCAGCAGCTTGGAGGGACCTAACTATGGCTACACCTTC	CASSLEGPNYGYTF
TRBV2	-	TRBJ2-7	-	TGTGCCAGCAGGGAGCGCCCCTTCAGAGACGAGCAGTACTTC	CASRERPFRDEQYF
TRBV6-5	-	TRBJ2-7	-	TGTGCCAGCAGGACCCCAGGGGGGGACGAGCAGTACTTC	CASRTPGGDEQYF
TRBV6-1	-	TRBJ2-7	TRBD1	TGTGCCAGCAGCCGGGACAGGGTGGCCCACGAGCAGTACTTC	CASSRDRVAHEQYF
TRBV7-3	few	TRBJ2-3	TRBD1	TGTGCCAGCAGCCCTTTTGGACAGGGGGCAGATACGCAGTATTTT	CASSPFGQGADTQYF
TRBV7-9	-	TRBJ2-7	TRBD2	TGTGCCAGCAGCTTAAGCGGGAGTCTACACGAGCAGTACTTC	CASSLSGSLHEQYF
TRBV30	-	TRBJ2-1	-	TGTGCCTGGAGTGTCAAGAGCTCCTACAATGAGCAGTTCTTC	CAWSVKSSYNEQFF
TRBV11-1	-	TRBJ2-7	TRBD1	TGTGCCAGCGTCGGGACAGGGACCTACGAGCAGTACTTC	CASVGTGTYEQYF
TRBV7-3	-	TRBJ2-1	TRBD2	TGTGCCAGCAGCTTAGCGGCTAGCGGCCTCCCCTACAATGAGCAGTTCTTC	CASSLAASGLPYNEQFF
TRBV6-6	once	TRBJ2-7	-	TGTGCCAGCAGTTACACGAGTTTAGCGGAGTACGAGCAGTACTTC	CASSYTSLAEYEQYF
TRBV5-8	once	TRBJ1-4	TRBD1	TGTGCCAGCAGCGAATTACAGGGGCATTTGAGGAATGAAAAACTGTTTTTT	CASSELQGHLRNEKLFF
TRBV19	few	TRBJ1-1	TRBD1	TGTGCCACCGGACAGGGTTTGGGGAACACTGAAGCTTTCTTT	CATGQGLGNTEAFF
TRBV11-3	-	TRBJ2-1	-	TGTGCCAGCAGCCCTAGCAGGGGTGAGCAGTTCTTC	CASSPSRGEQFF
TRBV5-4	-	TRBJ1-1	-	TGTGCCAGCAGCTTGGACCTGCAGGGGTTCCGGACTGAAGCTTTCTTT	CASSLDLQGFRTEAFF
TRBV6-5	-	TRBJ1-1	-	TGTGCCAGCAGTTGGTCCGTGAACACTGAAGCTTTCTTT	CASSWSVNTEAFF
TRBV5-1	-	TRBJ2-1	-	TGCGCCAGCAGCCGAGGACAGAACTTATACAATGAGCAGTTCTTC	CASSRGQNLYNEQFF
TRBV11-2	-	TRBJ1-2	-	TGTGCCAGCAGCTTAGATCAGGGTATCGATGGCTACACCTTC	CASSLDQGIDGYTF
TRBV6-1	-	TRBJ1-3	-	TGTGCCAGCAGTGAAGGGGGGGGATTCCAGGGACCGTCCGGAAACACCATATATTTT	CASSEGGGFQGPSGNTIYF